Below are 24 T cell receptor beta chains sequenced from a single sample in a study of blood T cell repertoires in COVID-19 (dated by TCRdb to about 2020). The library was prepared using the immunoSEQ multiplex PCR assay. TCRdb mirrors the immuneACCESS table, restricted to in-frame sequences. Some clones are absent from its copies; in checked studies, under half trace to an unresolved V gene, and the reason for the others is unknown. For this sample the table gives tens of thousands of clones, of which approximately 90% were detected only once. The ten largest clones add up to approximately 10% of the sample. Sequences were obtained from peripheral blood. The origin of the receptors is a man aged 50-60 years with active COVID-19.

J is TRBJ1-4 and V is TRBV9; the match to TRBD1 covers 11 bases. The junction had 1 base not matched to a gene; V was cut back by 2 bases and J by 7 bases. Germline V gene sequence: CDR1 SGDLS, CDR2 YYNGEE. CDR3 length equals 14 residues. In DNA form, the CDR3 reads TGTGCCAGCAGCGTCGGGACAGGGGGTGAAAAACTGTTTTTT. This codes for CASSVGTGGEKLFF.

V usage is TRBV2 and J usage is TRBJ2-1; TRBD1 is a possible D gene (5 bases). The length of the CDR3 is 15 residues. In germline, CDR1 is SNHLY, CDR2 FYNNEI. The V gene lost 7 bases and the J gene lost 3 bases, with 16 bases spanning the gap. CDR3 sequence: CASIKQELNYNEQFF. The CDR3 DNA follows: TGTGCCAGCATTAAACAGGAGCTAAACTACAATGAGCAGTTCTTC.

The chain combines TRBV30 with TRBJ2-2, with a possible D match to TRBD1 (5 bases). Germline CDR1 is GTSNPN and CDR2 is SVGIG (reference sequence). Trimming stripped 1 base from V and 2 bases from J, with 14 bases between. The CDR3 extends over 16 amino acids. This chain's CDR3 is CAWSAEAGRNTGELFF. The CDR3 bases are TGTGCCTGGAGTGCTGAGGCAGGGCGAAACACCGGGGAGCTGTTTTTT.

The chain joins TRBV10-2 to TRBJ1-1; D is perhaps TRBD1 (5 bases). The CDR3 is 13 residues long. V was shortened by 9 bases and J by 6 bases, with 17 bases between the two germline ends. CDR1 and CDR2 (germline): WSHSY, SAAADI. In DNA form, the CDR3 reads TGCGCCAGTACAATTACCCAGGGTTCTGAAGCTTTCTTT. This sequence encodes CASTITQGSEAFF.

The V and J genes are TRBV19 and TRBJ1-1; a weak D match, TRBD1 (6 bases). The ends were cut back, 5 bases at V and 1 base at J, with 8 bases in the middle. CDR3 size: 13 residues. Per the germline V gene, CDR1 is LNHDA and CDR2 is SQIVND (reference sequence). The DNA for the CDR3 is TGTGCCAGTAGTCAACAGGGGAACACTGAAGCTTTCTTT. It yields the protein CASSQQGNTEAFF.

The rearrangement joins TRBV27 to TRBJ1-2; possible D gene TRBD1, 5 bases. Trimming pared 5 bases from V and 8 bases from J, leaving 15 bases between. The CDR3 is 13 amino acids. CDR1 and CDR2 (germline): MNHEY, SMNVEV (reference sequence). As DNA, the CDR3 is TGTGCCAGCAGTCCCTACGGGGGTGGAGGCTACACCTTC. As protein: CASSPYGGGGYTF.

The J gene is TRBJ2-7, the V gene TRBV28, with 8 bases identical to TRBD1. V shed 2 bases, J shed 4 bases, and the junction held 7 bases outside the gene matches. CDR1 is MDHEN and CDR2 is SYDVKM in the germline V gene. The CDR3 sequence is 15 residues long. Here the CDR3 DNA reads TGTGCCAGCAGTTTAATCGGACAGGGAGGTTACGAGCAGTACTTC. It yields the protein CASSLIGQGGYEQYF. Full variable domain (remainder filled in from reference TRBV28 and TRBJ2-7): DVKVTQSSRYLVKRTGEKVFLECVQDMDHENMFWYRQDPGLGLRLIYFSYDVKMKEKGDIPEGYSVSREKKERFSLILESASTNQTSMYLCASSLIGQGGYEQYFGPGTRLTVT.

This clone appeared once. J is TRBJ2-5 and V is TRBV3-1 (or the pseudogene TRBV3-2), with TRBD2 identical over 8 bases. Trimming cost V 3 bases and J 3 bases; bases outside gene matches: 6. CDR1 is LGHDT, CDR2 YNNKEL, per germline (reference sequence). The CDR3 is made up of 15 amino acids. CDR3 residues: CASSHHAGGEETQYF. The CDR3 DNA sequence: TGTGCCAGCAGCCACCATGCGGGGGGAGAAGAGACCCAGTACTTC.

The chain links TRBV5-1 to TRBJ2-2; weak D call: TRBD1 (6 bases). The germline V gene encodes CDR1 SGHRS and CDR2 YFSETQ. V was clipped by 0 bases and J by 0 bases, with 6 bases between them. The length of the CDR3 is 15 residues. CDR3 DNA: TGCGCCAGCAGCTTGGGGACAGCGAACACCGGGGAGCTGTTTTTT. Amino acid sequence: CASSLGTANTGELFF. Complete variable domain (other parts from reference TRBV5-1 and TRBJ2-2): KAGVTQTPRYLIKTRGQQVTLSCSPISGHRSVSWYQQTPGQGLQFLFEYFSETQRNKGNFPGRFSGRQFSNSRSEMNVSTLELGDSALYLCASSLGTANTGELFFGEGSRLTVL.

The chain has TRBV19 and TRBJ1-4; possibly TRBD1 for D (6 bases). V shed 6 bases and J shed 3 bases, with 14 bases lying between them. The CDR3 is made up of 15 amino acids. Germline-derived CDR1 and CDR2 are LNHDA and SQIVND (reference sequence). The CDR3 is CASSIRQDPNEKLFF. CDR3 DNA: TGTGCCAGTAGCATCCGACAGGATCCTAATGAAAAACTGTTTTTT.

The V gene is TRBV9, the J gene TRBJ2-7; a weak D match, TRBD2 (6 bases). The V and J ends lost 0 bases and 5 bases respectively, with 9 bases between them. Germline V gene data show CDR1 as SGDLS and CDR2 as YYNGEE. The CDR3 loop spans 13 amino acids. The CDR3 DNA reads TGTGCCAGCAGCGTAGGGGGAGGCGACGAGCAGTACTTC. It encodes CASSVGGGDEQYF.

V usage is TRBV5-4 and J usage is TRBJ2-2; 9 positions agree with TRBD1. Germline V lookup: CDR1 SGHNT, CDR2 YYREEE (reference sequence). The CDR3 has 16 residues. Trimming at V came to 3 bases and at J to 2 bases, leaving 5 bases not matched to a gene. The CDR3 DNA reads as TGTGCCAGCAGCTCGGGACAGGGCACAAACACCGGGGAGCTGTTTTTT. Protein sequence: CASSSGQGTNTGELFF.

The chain couples TRBV4-1 to TRBJ2-2, with 10 bases matching TRBD2. Trimming removed 3 bases from V and 6 bases from J; junction bases left unmatched: 10. The CDR3 is made up of 17 amino acids. Germline V gives CDR1 MGHRA, CDR2 YSYEKL. The CDR3 protein is CASSHISLAGEPGELFF. CDR3 sequence (DNA): TGCGCCAGCAGCCACATATCCCTAGCGGGAGAACCCGGGGAGCTGTTTTTT.

This clone was seen more than once but under ten times. The chain recombines TRBV12-3 or TRBV12-4 with TRBJ2-2; D ambiguous. The CDR3 consists of 13 residues. The V gene lost 1 base and the J gene lost 5 bases, with 5 bases spanning the gap. CDR3 sequence reads: CASSLVPTGELFF. CDR3 nucleotides: TGTGCCAGCAGTTTAGTCCCTACCGGGGAGCTGTTTTTT.

The rearrangement joins TRBV9 to TRBJ1-2; D ambiguous. The CDR3 covers 12 residues. Trimming pared 4 bases from V and 7 bases from J, leaving 11 bases between. From germline, CDR1 is SGDLS and CDR2 YYNGEE. Here the CDR3 reads CASSRLSSGYTF. In DNA, the CDR3 is TGTGCCAGCAGCAGACTTTCTTCTGGCTACACCTTC.

The chain employs TRBV24-1 and TRBJ2-5, with 14 bases fitting TRBD2. The CDR3 is 17 amino acids. Looked up from germline, CDR1 is KGHDR and CDR2 is SFDVKD. The trim removed 4 bases at V and 5 bases at J, leaving 8 bases unmatched. CDR3 coding DNA: TGTGCCACCAGTGACCCCCGGACTAGCGGGGGGACTGAGACCCAGTACTTC. Its translation: CATSDPRTSGGTETQYF.

J is TRBJ2-1 and V is TRBV3-1 (or the pseudogene TRBV3-2), with TRBD2 matching 11 bases. The CDR3 covers 17 residues. Germline V gene sequence: CDR1 LGHDT, CDR2 YNNKEL (reference sequence). With V trimmed by 4 bases and J by 7 bases, 12 bases remained unmatched. The CDR3 nucleotides are TGTGCCAGCAGCCGAACCGTATTAGCGGGAGGGGGGAATGAGCAGTTCTTC. Its protein is CASSRTVLAGGGNEQFF.

The genes are TRBV2 and TRBJ2-3, with 7 nucleotides matching TRBD2. Germline trimming cut 5 bases from V and 2 bases from J; bases unmatched to any gene: 4. The CDR3 contains 14 residues. CDR1 is SNHLY, CDR2 FYNNEI, per germline. DNA for the CDR3: TGTGCCAGCAGTAGCGGGGTACTCACAGATACGCAGTATTTT. As protein: CASSSGVLTDTQYF.

The V and J genes are TRBV6-6 and TRBJ2-3; D unclear. Germline CDR1 MNHNY, CDR2 SVGAGI (reference sequence). V lost 6 bases and J 0 bases, leaving 4 bases between the germline ends. This CDR3 is 12 amino acids long. The CDR3 is CASRRSTDTQYF. The CDR3, as DNA: TGTGCCAGCAGACGGAGCACAGATACGCAGTATTTT.

The V gene is TRBV5-1, the J gene TRBJ1-1; a weak D match, TRBD1 (5 bases). The CDR3 extends over 16 amino acids. The V end was cut by 4 bases, the J end by 1 base, with 17 bases between. The germline CDR1 and CDR2 sequences are SGHRS and YFSETQ. The CDR3 nucleotides are TGCGCCAGCAGCCAGGGCTCCTCCATCCGGAACACTGAAGCTTTCTTT. Translating it yields CASSQGSSIRNTEAFF.

The chain employs TRBV24-1 and TRBJ1-4; TRBD1 might be the D (5 bases). CDR1 KGHDR and CDR2 SFDVKD come from the germline V gene. Trimming removed 5 bases from V and 8 bases from J, with 8 bases in between. The length of the CDR3 is 12 residues. The CDR3 bases are TGTGCCACCAGTGTAACAGGAGAAAAACTGTTTTTT. Its translation is CATSVTGEKLFF.

The rearrangement uses TRBV19 and TRBJ2-3, with 12 bases aligning to TRBD2. Germline CDR1 reads LNHDA; CDR2 reads SQIVND (reference sequence). The J segment lost 2 bases and the V segment lost 1 base, leaving 7 bases of the junction unmatched. CDR3 length: 18 residues. The CDR3 bases are TGTGCCAGTAGTATAGCCGCGCGGACTAGCGGGATCACAGATACGCAGTATTTT. Its protein product is CASSIAARTSGITDTQYF.

This clone was observed a handful of times. The chain employs TRBV4-1 and TRBJ2-1, with 7 positions matching TRBD2. V lost 6 bases and J lost 15; bases outside the gene matches: 11. Germline V gene sequence: CDR1 MGHRA, CDR2 YSYEKL. This CDR3 spans 12 amino acids. CDR3 residues: CASRRLAGRLFF. CDR3 DNA: TGCGCCAGCAGGCGACTAGCCGGGCGGCTGTTCTTC.

V is TRBV29-1 and J is TRBJ2-2; 7 positions match TRBD2. The CDR3 has 14 residues. From germline, CDR1 is SQVTM and CDR2 ANQGSEA. V dropped 5 bases and J dropped 4; count of bases not matched to a gene: 7. For the CDR3, the DNA is TGCAGCGTTCGAGCGGGGCAAGGCACCGGGGAGCTGTTTTTT. Translated, it gives CSVRAGQGTGELFF.